Listed below are T cell receptor beta chains from one sample, sequenced in a study of blood T cell repertoires in COVID-19. The assay was immunoSEQ multiplex PCR, and TCRdb's table has in-frame clones only and misses some. The data contain around 150,000 clones, 80% to 95% of them singletons. Sample: peripheral blood. These receptors were obtained from a woman aged 50 to 60 with acute or convalescent COVID-19. Each CDR3 is given with its conserved first and last residue. The D gene is left open where the match is weak. Clone size appears in some rows only: once, few, many, or a class for an expanded clone.

clone_size	d_call	j_call	v_call	cdr3_aa	cdr3_nt
.	TRBD1	TRBJ2-7	TRBV28	CASSQGAYEQYF	TGTGCCAGCAGTCAGGGGGCTTACGAGCAGTACTTC
.	.	TRBJ2-5	TRBV19	CASSSGPWETQYF	TGTGCCAGTAGTTCAGGCCCCTGGGAGACCCAGTACTTC
.	TRBD1	TRBJ1-3	TRBV6-5	CASSRDRVGNTIYF	TGTGCCAGCAGTCGAGACAGGGTCGGAAACACCATATATTTT
.	TRBD1	TRBJ2-7	TRBV7-3	CASSPGTGSEQYF	TGTGCCAGCAGCCCTGGGACAGGGAGCGAGCAGTACTTC
.	TRBD1	TRBJ2-7	TRBV3-1/TRBV3-2	CASSQGGQDGPYEQYF	TGTGCCAGCAGCCAAGGAGGACAGGATGGGCCCTACGAGCAGTACTTC
.	.	TRBJ2-7	TRBV30	CAWSAGVRETLYF	TGTGCCTGGAGCGCCGGGGTGAGGGAAACACTGTACTTC
.	TRBD2	TRBJ2-7	TRBV30	CAWSVGAGGLNEQYF	TGTGCCTGGAGTGTTGGTGCGGGGGGTTTGAACGAGCAGTACTTC
.	TRBD1	TRBJ2-3	TRBV2	CASKTGWSADTQYF	TGTGCCAGCAAGACAGGGTGGTCGGCAGATACGCAGTATTTT
few	.	TRBJ2-1	TRBV7-9	CASSPRDISTYNEQFF	TGTGCCAGCAGCCCACGGGACATTTCGACCTACAATGAGCAGTTCTTC
.	.	TRBJ1-5	TRBV7-9	CASSLDRAGGNQPQHF	TGTGCCAGCAGCTTAGACAGGGCGGGGGGCAATCAGCCCCAGCATTTT
.	.	TRBJ1-1	TRBV3-1/TRBV3-2	CASSQDGVGRTEAFF	TGTGCCAGCAGCCAAGACGGGGTTGGTCGGACTGAAGCTTTCTTT
few	.	TRBJ2-2	TRBV5-1	CASSSSERVNGELFF	TGCGCCAGCAGCTCAAGTGAGAGGGTGAACGGGGAGCTGTTTTTT
.	.	TRBJ2-5	TRBV7-9	CASSSPAEQETQYF	TGTGCCAGCAGCTCCCCGGCGGAGCAAGAGACCCAGTACTTC
once	TRBD1	TRBJ1-5	TRBV12-3/TRBV12-4	CASRQGSNQPQHF	TGTGCCAGCCGACAGGGGAGCAATCAGCCCCAGCATTTT
.	.	TRBJ1-4	TRBV5-4	CASSPDRSSEKLFF	TGTGCCAGCAGCCCCGACAGATCGAGTGAAAAACTGTTTTTT
.	.	TRBJ1-2	TRBV27	CASSPRGGYGYTF	TGTGCCAGCAGCCCACGGGGGGGCTATGGCTACACCTTC
.	.	TRBJ1-3	TRBV7-9	CASTRTESSGNTIYF	TGTGCCAGCACCCGGACAGAAAGCTCTGGAAACACCATATATTTT
.	TRBD1	TRBJ1-1	TRBV11-2	CASSLSTGGNTEAFF	TGTGCCAGCAGCTTATCAACAGGGGGGAACACTGAAGCTTTCTTT
.	.	TRBJ1-1	TRBV29-1	CSAMADRSTEAFF	TGCAGCGCCATGGCCGACAGGAGCACTGAAGCTTTCTTT
.	TRBD2	TRBJ2-1	TRBV5-1	CASSSPTSGGAYGLDEQFF	TGCGCCAGCAGCTCACCGACTAGCGGGGGGGCATACGGTTTGGATGAGCAGTTCTTC
.	.	TRBJ2-5	TRBV2	CASSVGGETQYF	TGTGCCAGCAGTGTGGGGGGAGAGACCCAGTACTTC
.	.	TRBJ1-5	TRBV7-2	CASSLDNKQPQHF	TGTGCCAGCAGCTTGGACAATAAACAGCCCCAGCATTTT
.	.	TRBJ2-2	TRBV2	CASSDTGLNTGELFF	TGTGCCAGCAGTGACACAGGGCTGAACACCGGGGAGCTGTTTTTT
.	TRBD1	TRBJ2-2	TRBV11-2	CASSFGQGVVGELFF	TGTGCCAGCAGCTTTGGACAGGGGGTGGTCGGGGAGCTGTTTTTT
.	.	TRBJ1-4	TRBV28	CASSLWTGDEKLFF	TGTGCCAGCAGTTTATGGACAGGAGATGAAAAACTGTTTTTT
.	TRBD1	TRBJ2-7	TRBV28	CASSFSQFTGGYEQYF	TGTGCCAGCAGTTTCTCCCAATTTACAGGGGGCTACGAGCAGTACTTC
.	TRBD1	TRBJ1-4	TRBV5-1	CASSLGQGGEKLFF	TGCGCCAGCAGCTTGGGACAGGGTGGGGAAAAACTGTTTTTT
.	.	TRBJ2-7	TRBV27	CASSKQASYEQYF	TGTGCCAGCAGTAAGCAGGCCTCCTACGAGCAGTACTTC
.	TRBD1	TRBJ2-7	TRBV28	CASSSFLRDSYYEQYF	TGTGCCAGCAGTTCCTTCCTCAGGGACAGCTACTACGAGCAGTACTTC
.	TRBD1	TRBJ1-2	TRBV30	CAWERDRTTGYTF	TGTGCCTGGGAACGGGACAGAACGACTGGCTACACCTTC
.	.	TRBJ2-7	TRBV2	CASSERSYEQYF	TGTGCCAGCAGTGAACGGTCCTACGAGCAGTACTTC
.	TRBD1	TRBJ2-1	TRBV7-2	CASSPLGTGSANEQFF	TGTGCCAGCAGCCCCCTAGGGACAGGGTCGGCCAATGAGCAGTTCTTC